Listed below are T cell receptor beta chains from one sample, sequenced in a study of cytomegalovirus exposure and HLA in healthy donors. Here immunoSEQ multiplex PCR was the method, and the copy in TCRdb shows in-frame clones only, minus some. Altogether more than 150,000 clones are present, 84% being singletons, with the ten largest covering about 3%. The sample consisted of PBMCs. The receptors were gathered from a woman aged 18-30 years in good health and CMV-seropositive. The CDR3 runs from the conserved cysteine through the conserved F or W. A D gene is named only where the DNA matches it firmly. Where a row states a size, it is once, few, many or the class of an expanded clone; other rows omit it.

j_gene,d_gene,v_gene,abundance,CDR3aa,CDR3nt
TRBJ1-1,NA,TRBV7-2,NA,CASSLGLGPNTEAFF,TGTGCCAGCAGCTTAGGATTGGGGCCGAACACTGAAGCTTTCTTT
TRBJ2-2,NA,TRBV2,NA,CASSPMVGLNTGELFF,TGTGCCAGCAGCCCGATGGTGGGACTGAACACCGGGGAGCTGTTTTTT
TRBJ1-1,TRBD1,TRBV6-5,NA,CASSSRTGGTEAFF,TGTGCCAGCAGTTCAAGGACAGGGGGAACTGAAGCTTTCTTT
TRBJ2-7,NA,TRBV10-3,NA,CANRGEGAYEQYF,TGTGCCAACCGTGGGGAAGGGGCCTACGAGCAGTACTTC
TRBJ2-4,NA,TRBV19,once,CATSLKRGQNKNIQYF,TGTGCCACTTCTTTAAAACGGGGACAAAACAAAAACATTCAGTACTTC
TRBJ1-4,NA,TRBV5-6,NA,CASSSAGRATNEKLFF,TGTGCCAGCAGCTCGGCGGGGCGCGCAACTAATGAAAAACTGTTTTTT
TRBJ2-5,TRBD1,TRBV9,NA,CASSVQKGAGETQYF,TGTGCCAGCAGCGTACAAAAGGGGGCGGGAGAGACCCAGTACTTC
TRBJ1-2,NA,TRBV27,NA,CASSLVGRRGYGYTF,TGTGCCAGCAGTTTGGTTGGTCGAAGGGGCTATGGCTACACCTTC
TRBJ2-7,TRBD1,TRBV5-6,NA,CASSRDRAYEQYF,TGTGCCAGCAGTCGGGACAGAGCCTACGAGCAGTACTTC
TRBJ1-4,TRBD1,TRBV18,NA,CASSSGTALATNEKLFF,TGTGCCAGCTCATCCGGGACAGCGCTAGCAACTAATGAAAAACTGTTTTTT
TRBJ2-7,NA,TRBV18,NA,CASSPGRRPYEQYF,TGTGCCAGCTCACCCGGCCGGAGACCTTACGAGCAGTACTTC
TRBJ1-1,NA,TRBV6-1,NA,CASSLQVNTEAFF,TGTGCCAGCAGTTTACAGGTGAACACTGAAGCTTTCTTT
TRBJ2-7,TRBD1,TRBV5-1,NA,CASSETGGHEQYF,TGCGCCAGCAGCGAGACAGGGGGGCACGAGCAGTACTTC
TRBJ1-2,NA,TRBV5-4,NA,CASSPGRDYGYTF,TGTGCCAGCAGCCCCGGTCGGGACTATGGCTACACCTTC
TRBJ1-5,NA,TRBV27,NA,CASSLVGRDSNQPQHF,TGTGCCAGCAGTTTAGTGGGCCGCGATAGCAATCAGCCCCAGCATTTT
TRBJ2-7,NA,TRBV6-1,NA,CASSLRENYEQYF,TGTGCCAGCAGTCTCAGGGAAAACTACGAGCAGTACTTC
TRBJ1-5,NA,TRBV7-2,few,CASSLGQGSGPQHF,TGTGCCAGCAGCTTAGGGCAGGGCTCTGGACCCCAGCATTTT
TRBJ1-2,TRBD1,TRBV19,NA,CASSIVTGGNDYGYTF,TGTGCCAGTAGTATAGTTACAGGGGGGAACGACTATGGCTACACCTTC
TRBJ2-7,NA,TRBV11-3,NA,CASSYRDSYEQYF,TGTGCCAGCAGCTACCGGGACTCCTACGAGCAGTACTTC
TRBJ1-4,TRBD1,TRBV19,once,CASSAGTVRETTRLFF,TGTGCCAGTAGTGCCGGGACAGTGCGCGAAACTACCAGACTGTTTTTT
TRBJ2-5,NA,TRBV19,NA,CASSVSRAAATQYF,TGTGCCAGTAGTGTCTCGCGCGCGGCTGCGACCCAGTACTTC
TRBJ1-2,NA,TRBV18,NA,CASSPPAGDYGYTF,TGTGCCAGCTCACCACCGGCAGGGGACTATGGCTACACCTTC
TRBJ2-7,TRBD1,TRBV29-1,NA,CSVEDRQGAYEQYF,TGCAGCGTTGAAGATCGACAGGGGGCCTACGAGCAGTACTTC
TRBJ2-2,NA,TRBV2,NA,CASRGLNTGELFF,TGTGCCAGCAGGGGACTTAACACCGGGGAGCTGTTTTTT
TRBJ2-1,TRBD2,TRBV7-8,NA,CASSGRRGGYVTAMSIEQFF,TGTGCCAGCAGCGGGCGTCGGGGGGGGTACGTGACTGCAATGAGCATTGAACAGTTCTTC
TRBJ2-7,TRBD2,TRBV4-1,NA,CASSHMRGGSYEQYF,TGCGCCAGCAGCCATATGCGGGGGGGCAGCTACGAGCAGTACTTC